The 13 T cell receptor beta chains below all came from one sample that was sequenced in a study of blood T cell repertoires in COVID-19. Repertoires were generated with immunoSEQ multiplex PCR, while TCRdb's copy carries only in-frame clones and drops some. The table includes 250,000 to 300,000 clones, roughly 88% detected once. Sequencing was done on a sample of PBMCs or T cells enriched from blood (not recorded which). These receptor sequences come from a woman aged 40 to 55 with acute COVID-19.

This rearrangement joins TRBV15 to TRBJ2-3; 10 bases map to TRBD2. Looked up from germline, CDR1 is LNHNV and CDR2 is YYDKDF (reference sequence). This CDR3 is 15 amino acids long. With V trimmed by 4 bases and J by 5 bases, 6 bases remained unmatched. The CDR3 coding sequence is TGTGCCACCAGCAAACTAGCGGGGCTTTTAGATACGCAGTATTTT. Amino acids: CATSKLAGLLDTQYF.

V is TRBV7-2 and J is TRBJ2-1; 8 positions match TRBD2. V lost 4 bases to trimming and J lost 2 bases; unmatched junction nucleotides: 10. Germline loops: CDR1 SGHTA, CDR2 FQGNSA. This CDR3 is 17 amino acids long. CDR3 region: CASSSSLREGPYNEQFF. The CDR3 coding sequence is TGTGCCAGCAGCTCCAGCCTCCGGGAGGGGCCCTACAATGAGCAGTTCTTC.

This clone appeared a single time. The chain joins TRBV7-9 to TRBJ2-1; TRBD2 is a possible D gene (7 bases). V dropped 4 bases and J dropped 3 bases, with 25 bases sitting between them. Germline loops: CDR1 SEHNR, CDR2 FQNEAQ (reference sequence). The CDR3 extends over 19 amino acids. The DNA of the CDR3 is TGTGCCAGCAGCTCCAGAGCAGGGCCCGGGGGGCTAGGCTACAATGAGCAGTTCTTC. It translates to CASSSRAGPGGLGYNEQFF.

The chain combines TRBV6-5 with TRBJ2-1, with a possible D match to TRBD1 (6 bases). CDR3 length: 13 amino acids. CDR1 is MNHEY, CDR2 SVGAGI, per germline. V lost 6 bases to trimming and J lost 5 bases, with 11 bases between them. CDR3 bases: TGTGCCAGCAGCAGGGGTGTGGACAATGAGCAGTTCTTC. Translating gives CASSRGVDNEQFF.

The chain links TRBV28 to TRBJ1-4, with a tentative D call TRBD1 (6 bases). The germline CDR1 and CDR2 sequences are MDHEN and SYDVKM. The CDR3 extends over 12 amino acids. Trimming removed 6 bases from V and 10 bases from J, with 12 bases in between. Here the CDR3 reads CASRSIRGKLFF. CDR3 DNA: TGTGCCAGCAGATCGATCAGGGGAAAACTGTTTTTT.

V is TRBV2 and J is TRBJ2-7, with 7 nucleotides matching TRBD1. This CDR3 is 14 amino acids long. Germline-derived CDR1 and CDR2 are SNHLY and FYNNEI. V lost 5 bases, J lost 3 bases, and 7 bases stayed unmatched. The CDR3 bases are TGTGCCAGCAGTAGCGACAGGGAAGACTACGAGCAGTACTTC. This translates into CASSSDREDYEQYF.

The chain combines TRBV19 with TRBJ2-5; TRBD2 matches at 7 bases. With V trimmed by 5 bases and J by 7 bases, 16 bases remained unmatched. The CDR3 runs 16 residues. Germline CDR1 is LNHDA and CDR2 is SQIVND (reference sequence). The CDR3 DNA follows: TGTGCCAGTAGTCCAGGCCCAGGGAGGGGCGGCGGGACCCAGTACTTC. It encodes CASSPGPGRGGGTQYF.

The CDR3 loop is CASSYSSLAKNIQYF. In DNA, the CDR3 is TGTGCCAGCAGTTACTCGAGTCTAGCCAAAAACATTCAGTACTTC. V and J are TRBV6-5 and TRBJ2-4; D is undetermined. CDR3 length equals 15 residues. V lost 0 bases and J lost 0, with 6 bases in between. Germline loops: CDR1 MNHEY, CDR2 SVGAGI.

This chain connects TRBV3-1 (or the pseudogene TRBV3-2) to TRBJ2-7, with a possible D match to TRBD1 (6 bases). Trimming removed 5 bases from V and 5 bases from J, with 16 bases in between. This CDR3 has 14 amino acids. Germline-derived CDR1 and CDR2 are LGHDT and YNNKEL (reference sequence). In nucleotides, the CDR3 is TGTGCCAGCAGCTCTACTACCAGGGGCCACGAGCAGTACTTC. Translation gives CASSSTTRGHEQYF.

The CDR3 reads CASSFSTGAELPGANVLTF. Written as DNA, the CDR3 is TGTGCCAGCAGTTTTTCGACAGGGGCAGAACTTCCTGGGGCCAACGTCCTGACTTTC. This chain uses TRBV6-2 or TRBV6-3 with TRBJ2-6; 8 positions match TRBD1. There are 19 residues in the CDR3. V lost 4 bases, J lost 2 bases, and 13 bases stayed unmatched. From germline, CDR1 is MNHEY and CDR2 SVGEGT.

The V gene is TRBV7-2, the J gene TRBJ2-7, with 7 bases fitting TRBD1. V shed 2 bases, J shed 10 bases, and the junction held 14 bases outside the gene matches. The CDR3 runs to 15 residues. CDR1 is SGHTA, CDR2 FQGNSA, per germline. CDR3 nucleotide sequence: TGTGCCAGCAGCTTAAACTTCGGGTCAGGGGGAAATCAGTACTTC. Its translation is CASSLNFGSGGNQYF.

The chain uses TRBV12-5 and TRBJ2-7; no clear D. The ends were cut back, 4 bases at V and 2 bases at J, with 6 bases in the middle. The V gene's germline CDR1 is LGHNT and CDR2 FRNRAP. CDR3 size: 12 residues. For the CDR3, the DNA is TGTGCTAGTGGTTCTTCCCCCTACGAGCAGTACTTC. This codes for CASGSSPYEQYF.

This rearrangement joins TRBV5-1 to TRBJ1-2, with 8 bases identical to TRBD1. J lost 6 bases, V lost 3 bases, and 10 bases had no gene match. The length of the CDR3 is 15 residues. The germline CDR1 and CDR2 sequences are SGHRS and YFSETQ. The chain's CDR3 is CASSSPRTGLDGYTF. The DNA for the CDR3 is TGCGCCAGCAGCTCGCCCCGGACAGGGCTGGATGGCTACACCTTC.